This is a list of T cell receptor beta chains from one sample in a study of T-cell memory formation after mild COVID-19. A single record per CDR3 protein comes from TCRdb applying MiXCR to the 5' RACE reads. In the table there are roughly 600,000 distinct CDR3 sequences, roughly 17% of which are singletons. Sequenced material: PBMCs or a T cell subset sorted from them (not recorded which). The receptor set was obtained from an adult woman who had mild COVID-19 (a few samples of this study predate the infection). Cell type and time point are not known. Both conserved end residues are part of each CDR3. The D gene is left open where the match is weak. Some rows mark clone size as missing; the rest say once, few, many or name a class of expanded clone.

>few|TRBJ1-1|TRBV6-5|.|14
CASSKTAMNTEAFF
TGTGCCAGCAGTAAGACAGCGATGAACACTGAAGCTTTCTTT
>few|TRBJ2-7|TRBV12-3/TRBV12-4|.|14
CASSFGSGTYEQYF
TGTGCCAGCAGTTTTGGCAGCGGTACCTACGAGCAGTACTTC
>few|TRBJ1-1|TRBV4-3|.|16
CASSQGWRDSYTEAFF
TGCGCCAGCAGCCAAGGTTGGAGGGATAGTTACACTGAAGCTTTCTTT
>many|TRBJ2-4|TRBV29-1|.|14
CSVQPGLAKNIQYF
TGCAGCGTTCAGCCGGGGCTAGCCAAAAACATTCAGTACTTC
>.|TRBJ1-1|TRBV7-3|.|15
CASSPLAALNTEAFF
TGTGCCAGCAGCCCTCTTGCGGCCCTGAACACTGAAGCTTTCTTT
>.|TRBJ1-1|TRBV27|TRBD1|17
CASSLLGQGLQNTEAFF
TGTGCCAGCAGTTTATTGGGACAGGGATTGCAGAACACTGAAGCTTTCTTT
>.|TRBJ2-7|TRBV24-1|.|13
CATSDPPGFEQYF
TGTGCCACCAGTGACCCCCCTGGGTTCGAGCAGTACTTC
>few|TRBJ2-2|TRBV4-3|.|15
CASSQASGYTGELFF
TGCGCCAGCAGCCAAGCGAGCGGGTACACCGGGGAGCTGTTTTTT
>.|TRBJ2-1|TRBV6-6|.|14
CASTRDLAYNEQFF
TGTGCCAGCACCCGGGACCTAGCCTACAATGAGCAGTTCTTC
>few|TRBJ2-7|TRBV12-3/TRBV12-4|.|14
CASSRHRSSYEQYF
TGTGCCAGCAGTAGACACAGGAGCTCCTACGAGCAGTACTTC
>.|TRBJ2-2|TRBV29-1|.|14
CSVLWTEVTGELFF
TGCAGCGTTTTGTGGACCGAAGTCACCGGGGAGCTGTTTTTT
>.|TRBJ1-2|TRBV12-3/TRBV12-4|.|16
CASSLVTGPSYYGYTF
TGTGCCAGCAGTTTAGTTACGGGACCGAGCTACTATGGCTACACCTTC
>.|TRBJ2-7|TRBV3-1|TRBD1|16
CARAEDRTPGGYEQYF
TGTGCCAGGGCAGAGGACAGGACCCCCGGAGGATACGAGCAGTACTTC
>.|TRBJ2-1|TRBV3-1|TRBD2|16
CATGTSGSNGYNEQFF
TGTGCCACAGGTACTAGCGGGAGTAATGGCTACAATGAGCAGTTCTTC
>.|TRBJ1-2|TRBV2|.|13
CASSENRPYGYTF
TGTGCCAGCAGTGAGAACAGGCCCTATGGCTACACCTTC
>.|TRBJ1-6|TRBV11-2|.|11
CASSFGSPLHF
TGTGCCAGCAGCTTCGGGTCACCCCTCCACTTT
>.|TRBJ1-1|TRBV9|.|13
CASSVERDTEAFF
TGTGCCAGCAGCGTAGAGAGGGACACTGAAGCTTTCTTT
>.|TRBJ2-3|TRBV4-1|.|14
CASSQAASTDTQYF
TGCGCCAGCAGCCAAGCAGCTAGCACAGATACGCAGTATTTT
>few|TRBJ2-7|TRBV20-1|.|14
CSARVPGSGGQQYF
TGCAGTGCTAGAGTCCCAGGGAGCGGTGGTCAGCAGTACTTC
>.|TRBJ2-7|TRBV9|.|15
CASSVGDLSSYEQYF
TGTGCCAGCAGCGTAGGGGACCTGAGCTCCTACGAGCAGTACTTC
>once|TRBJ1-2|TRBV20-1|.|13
CSASPELNYGYTF
TGCAGTGCTAGTCCGGAGCTAAACTATGGCTACACCTTC
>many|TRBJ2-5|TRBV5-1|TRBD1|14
CASSPGQWQETQYF
TGCGCCAGCAGCCCGGGACAGTGGCAAGAGACCCAGTACTTC
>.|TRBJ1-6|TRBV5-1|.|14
CASSLEWGNSPLHF
TGCGCCAGCAGCTTGGAATGGGGGAACTCACCCCTCCACTTT
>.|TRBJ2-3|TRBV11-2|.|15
CASRGLRVHTDTQYF
TGTGCCAGCAGGGGTCTCAGGGTCCACACAGATACGCAGTATTTT
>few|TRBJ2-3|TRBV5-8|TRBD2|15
CASKQGLAVIHTQYF
TGTGCCAGCAAACAGGGACTAGCGGTGATCCATACGCAGTATTTT
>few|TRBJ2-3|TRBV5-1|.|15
CASSLARAVTDTQYF
TGCGCCAGCAGCTTGGCCAGGGCGGTCACGGATACGCAGTATTTT
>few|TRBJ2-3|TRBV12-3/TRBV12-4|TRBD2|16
CASSLEASGRKDTQYF
TGTGCCAGCAGTTTAGAGGCTAGCGGGAGGAAAGATACGCAGTATTTT
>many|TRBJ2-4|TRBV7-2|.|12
CASSLAISIQYF
TGTGCCAGCAGCTTAGCCATTAGCATTCAGTACTTC
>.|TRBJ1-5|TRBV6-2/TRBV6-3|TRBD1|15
CASSYLGTADQPQHF
TGTGCCAGCAGTTACCTCGGGACAGCAGACCAGCCCCAGCATTTT
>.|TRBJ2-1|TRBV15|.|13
CATSRGNYNEQFF
TGTGCCACCAGCAGGGGGAACTACAATGAGCAGTTCTTC
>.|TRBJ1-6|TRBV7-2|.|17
CASSPPRGAGGNSPLHF
TGTGCCAGCAGCCCGCCACGAGGGGCCGGGGGGAATTCACCCCTCCACTTT
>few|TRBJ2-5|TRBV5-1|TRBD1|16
CASSPGQGAALETQYF
TGCGCCAGCAGCCCTGGACAGGGGGCGGCTTTGGAGACCCAGTACTTC
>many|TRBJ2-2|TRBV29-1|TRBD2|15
CSVGTSGMNTGELFF
TGCAGCGTTGGGACTAGCGGGATGAACACCGGGGAGCTGTTTTTT
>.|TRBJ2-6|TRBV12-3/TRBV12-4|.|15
CASSLFRSGANVLTF
TGTGCCAGCAGTTTATTCAGATCTGGGGCCAACGTCCTGACTTTC
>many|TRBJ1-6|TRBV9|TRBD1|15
CASSPRTGANSPLHF
TGTGCCAGCAGCCCCCGGACAGGGGCTAATTCACCCCTCCACTTT
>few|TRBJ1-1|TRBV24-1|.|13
CATSDSSYTEAFF
TGTGCCACCAGTGACTCGTCGTACACTGAAGCTTTCTTT
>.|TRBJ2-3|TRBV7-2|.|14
CASSPFLGTDTQYF
TGTGCCAGCAGCCCCTTCCTTGGTACAGATACGCAGTATTTT
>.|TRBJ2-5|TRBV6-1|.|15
CASRDSRWIQETQYF
TGTGCCAGCAGGGACTCTAGATGGATCCAAGAGACCCAGTACTTC
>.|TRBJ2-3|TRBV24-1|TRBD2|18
CATSDSGTSGRAADTQYF
TGTGCCACCAGTGATTCAGGGACTAGCGGGAGGGCCGCAGATACGCAGTATTTT
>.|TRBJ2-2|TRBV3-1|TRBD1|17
CASSRLLGTANTGELFF
TGTGCCAGCAGCCGCCTCCTTGGGACAGCGAACACCGGGGAGCTGTTTTTT
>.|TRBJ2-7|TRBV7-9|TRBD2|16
CASSKTWLAVSYEQYF
TGTGCCAGCAGCAAGACGTGGCTAGCGGTATCCTACGAGCAGTACTTC
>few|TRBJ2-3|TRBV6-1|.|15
CASSSQTSLGDTQYF
TGTGCCAGCAGTTCCCAGACTAGTCTTGGGGATACGCAGTATTTT
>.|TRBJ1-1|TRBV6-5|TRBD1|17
CASSYSIGRDRNTEAFF
TGTGCCAGCAGTTACTCGATAGGTAGGGACAGGAACACTGAAGCTTTCTTT
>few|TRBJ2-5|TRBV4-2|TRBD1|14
CASSQEVRGETQYF
TGTGCCAGCAGCCAAGAGGTCAGGGGGGAGACCCAGTACTTC
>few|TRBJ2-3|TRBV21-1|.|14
CASSNDSSTDTQYF
TGTGCCAGCAGCAATGATAGTAGCACAGATACGCAGTATTTT
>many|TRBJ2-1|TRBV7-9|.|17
CASSFSENLWAQGEQFF
TGTGCCAGCAGCTTTTCGGAAAACCTTTGGGCCCAGGGAGAGCAGTTCTTC
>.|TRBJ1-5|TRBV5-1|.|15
CASSLEAGRSQPQHF
TGCGCCAGCAGCTTGGAGGCAGGGAGAAGTCAGCCCCAGCATTTT
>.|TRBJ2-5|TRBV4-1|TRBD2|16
CASSSSTSGKQETQYF
TGCGCCAGCAGCTCATCGACTAGCGGGAAACAAGAGACCCAGTACTTC
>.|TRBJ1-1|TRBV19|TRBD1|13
CASRNSGGTEAFF
TGTGCCAGTAGAAATTCAGGGGGCACTGAAGCTTTCTTT
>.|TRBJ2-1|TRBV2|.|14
CASSEASGYNEQFF
TGTGCCAGCAGTGAAGCTAGCGGTTACAATGAGCAGTTCTTC
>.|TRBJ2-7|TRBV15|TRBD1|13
CATSKDRAYEQYF
TGTGCCACCAGCAAGGACAGGGCCTACGAGCAGTACTTC
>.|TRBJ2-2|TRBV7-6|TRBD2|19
CASSSTRLAGGPRTGELFF
TGTGCCAGCAGCTCTACCCGACTAGCGGGAGGGCCAAGGACCGGGGAGCTGTTTTTT
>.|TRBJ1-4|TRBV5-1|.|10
CASRGEKLFF
TGCGCCAGCAGAGGGGAAAAACTGTTTTTT